This T cell receptor beta chain was found in a study of blood T cell repertoires in COVID-19. About the research overall: Acute-phase and convalescent COVID-19 samples originated in the United States, Italy and Spain. Sample material is recorded as cDNA or gDNA derived from T cells, B-cell-depleted T cells, or PBMCs.

This CDR3 is built from 18 residues. The V and J ends lost 2 bases and 7 bases, in that order; junction bases with no gene match: 14. Germline CDR1 is MGHRA and CDR2 is YSYEKL. Produced via immunoSEQ multiplex PCR; TCRdb's table is partial and in-frame only. The sample holds roughly 170,000 clones, more than 80% seen once. The V and J genes are TRBV4-1 and TRBJ1-4; 9 bases align to TRBD1. The clonotype comes from a human donor in a cohort sampled during active COVID-19. Material for sequencing was peripheral blood. The CDR3 is CASSQSGTGKDGSEKLFF. DNA for the CDR3: TGCGCCAGCAGCCAATCCGGGACAGGGAAGGACGGGAGTGAAAAACTGTTTTTT.